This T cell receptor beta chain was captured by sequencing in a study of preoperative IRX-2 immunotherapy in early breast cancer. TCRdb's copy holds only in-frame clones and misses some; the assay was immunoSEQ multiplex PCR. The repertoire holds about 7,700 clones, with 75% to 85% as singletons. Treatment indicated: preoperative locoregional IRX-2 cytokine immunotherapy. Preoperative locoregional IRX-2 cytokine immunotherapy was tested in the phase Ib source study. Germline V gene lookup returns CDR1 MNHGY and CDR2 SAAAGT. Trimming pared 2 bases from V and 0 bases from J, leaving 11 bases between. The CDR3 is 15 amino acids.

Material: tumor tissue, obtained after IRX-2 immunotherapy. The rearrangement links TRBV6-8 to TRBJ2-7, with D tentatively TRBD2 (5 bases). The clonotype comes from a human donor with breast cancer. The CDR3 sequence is CASSYRGEGSYEQYF. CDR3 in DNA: TGTGCCAGCAGTTACCGGGGAGAAGGCTCCTACGAGCAGTACTTC.